Listed below are T cell receptor beta chains from one sample, sequenced in a study of cytomegalovirus exposure and HLA in healthy donors. Sequencing used immunoSEQ multiplex PCR; TCRdb keeps in-frame clones, though not all of them. The table has roughly 100,000 clones, 78% seen once. Sample: PBMCs. Every receptor here comes from a man aged 25-40 years in good health and CMV-seronegative. Each CDR3 is given with its conserved first and last residue. D genes are given only for firm matches. Where a row states a size, it is once, few, many or the class of an expanded clone; other rows omit it.

d_gene: TRBD2
v_gene: TRBV6-1
abundance: NA
j_gene: TRBJ2-7
CDR3nt: TGTGCCAGCAGTGAAGTTGGCAGGACGACTAGCGGGAGGGGGTACTTC
CDR3aa: CASSEVGRTTSGRGYF

d_gene: TRBD1
v_gene: TRBV27
abundance: NA
j_gene: TRBJ2-6
CDR3nt: TGTGCCAGCAGTAATGGGATGACCGGGACAGGCCTCATCGGGGCCAACGTCCTGACTTTC
CDR3aa: CASSNGMTGTGLIGANVLTF

d_gene: TRBD1
v_gene: TRBV5-6
abundance: few
j_gene: TRBJ2-7
CDR3nt: TGTGCCAGCAGCTTCGGGACAGGAGCCTACGAGCAGTACTTC
CDR3aa: CASSFGTGAYEQYF

d_gene: TRBD1
v_gene: TRBV14
abundance: once
j_gene: TRBJ2-1
CDR3nt: TGTGCCAGCAGCCCCAAACGAGACAGGGATGAGCAGTTCTTC
CDR3aa: CASSPKRDRDEQFF

d_gene: NA
v_gene: TRBV5-4
abundance: NA
j_gene: TRBJ2-1
CDR3nt: TGTGCCAGCAGCTCCCAGGAATACAATGAGCAGTTCTTC
CDR3aa: CASSSQEYNEQFF

d_gene: NA
v_gene: TRBV4-1
abundance: NA
j_gene: TRBJ1-5
CDR3nt: TGCGCCAGCAGCCCCCTTCTAGTCAATCAGCCCCAGCATTTT
CDR3aa: CASSPLLVNQPQHF

d_gene: TRBD1
v_gene: TRBV29-1
abundance: NA
j_gene: TRBJ1-1
CDR3nt: TGCAGCGCTAGACAGGGCCGGGGCACTGAAGCTTTCTTT
CDR3aa: CSARQGRGTEAFF

d_gene: NA
v_gene: TRBV7-9
abundance: NA
j_gene: TRBJ2-3
CDR3nt: TGTGCCAGCAGCTTAGGGGACCGGCGGGACACAGATACGCAGTATTTT
CDR3aa: CASSLGDRRDTDTQYF

d_gene: NA
v_gene: TRBV19
abundance: once
j_gene: TRBJ2-1
CDR3nt: TGTGCCAGTAGCACCTTTGGGGGGACGAAGAGTTACAATGAGCAGTTCTTC
CDR3aa: CASSTFGGTKSYNEQFF

d_gene: TRBD1
v_gene: TRBV11-2
abundance: NA
j_gene: TRBJ1-4
CDR3nt: TGTGCCAGCAGCTCGACAGGGGCAACTAATGAAAAACTGTTTTTT
CDR3aa: CASSSTGATNEKLFF

d_gene: TRBD1
v_gene: TRBV15
abundance: NA
j_gene: TRBJ2-1
CDR3nt: TGTGCCACCAGCCCCGGGACAGACTCCTACAATGAGCAGTTCTTC
CDR3aa: CATSPGTDSYNEQFF

d_gene: NA
v_gene: TRBV15
abundance: NA
j_gene: TRBJ1-5
CDR3nt: TGTGCCACCAGCAGGAGAGGGGGGGGCTATAGCAATCAGCCCCAGCATTTT
CDR3aa: CATSRRGGGYSNQPQHF

d_gene: NA
v_gene: TRBV18
abundance: NA
j_gene: TRBJ1-2
CDR3nt: TGTGCCAGCTCACCATCTGCGGACAGCCGGCAGGGTTATGGCTACACCTTC
CDR3aa: CASSPSADSRQGYGYTF

d_gene: NA
v_gene: TRBV4-3
abundance: NA
j_gene: TRBJ1-2
CDR3nt: TGCGCCAGCAGCCAAGATTACAGTGAGAACTATGGCTACACCTTC
CDR3aa: CASSQDYSENYGYTF

d_gene: NA
v_gene: TRBV30
abundance: NA
j_gene: TRBJ1-5
CDR3nt: TGTGCCCGGCCCCAGGAGGGGTATAGCAATCAGCCCCAGCATTTT
CDR3aa: CARPQEGYSNQPQHF

d_gene: NA
v_gene: TRBV27
abundance: few
j_gene: TRBJ2-1
CDR3nt: TGTGCCAGCAGTTTCCGTCAGGCGAGTTGGCAGTTCTTC
CDR3aa: CASSFRQASWQFF

d_gene: TRBD2
v_gene: TRBV4-3
abundance: NA
j_gene: TRBJ2-7
CDR3nt: TGCGCCAGCAGCAAGACTAGCGGGCCCCCCGGGGAGCAGTACTTC
CDR3aa: CASSKTSGPPGEQYF

d_gene: NA
v_gene: TRBV7-2
abundance: NA
j_gene: TRBJ2-2
CDR3nt: TGTGCCAGCAGTCGAGGGAACACCGGGGAGCTGTTTTTT
CDR3aa: CASSRGNTGELFF

d_gene: TRBD1
v_gene: TRBV6-5
abundance: NA
j_gene: TRBJ1-2
CDR3nt: TGTGCCAGCAGTACGGACAGGACGACCTATGGCTACACCTTC
CDR3aa: CASSTDRTTYGYTF

d_gene: TRBD1
v_gene: TRBV5-6
abundance: NA
j_gene: TRBJ2-7
CDR3nt: TGTGCCAGCAGCAAAGGGACAGAACCTTTGCTATACTTC
CDR3aa: CASSKGTEPLLYF

d_gene: NA
v_gene: TRBV5-4
abundance: NA
j_gene: TRBJ2-7
CDR3nt: TGTGCCAGCAGCTTACAGGGTGGGTACGAGCAGTACTTC
CDR3aa: CASSLQGGYEQYF

d_gene: TRBD1
v_gene: TRBV6-1
abundance: few
j_gene: TRBJ2-7
CDR3nt: TGTGCCAGCAGGCGACAGGGTAACTCCTACGAGCAGTACTTC
CDR3aa: CASRRQGNSYEQYF

d_gene: NA
v_gene: TRBV15
abundance: NA
j_gene: TRBJ1-5
CDR3nt: TGTGCCACCAGCAGAGAGGTGGGGGCGGGTAATCAGCCCCAGCATTTT
CDR3aa: CATSREVGAGNQPQHF

d_gene: NA
v_gene: TRBV5-1
abundance: NA
j_gene: TRBJ1-5
CDR3nt: TGCGCCAGCAGCTGGGACGGGGGGAGCAATCAGCCCCAGCATTTT
CDR3aa: CASSWDGGSNQPQHF

d_gene: TRBD1
v_gene: TRBV6-6
abundance: NA
j_gene: TRBJ2-7
CDR3nt: TGTGCCAGCAGTTACCAGGGACAGGACCACGAGCAGTACTTC
CDR3aa: CASSYQGQDHEQYF